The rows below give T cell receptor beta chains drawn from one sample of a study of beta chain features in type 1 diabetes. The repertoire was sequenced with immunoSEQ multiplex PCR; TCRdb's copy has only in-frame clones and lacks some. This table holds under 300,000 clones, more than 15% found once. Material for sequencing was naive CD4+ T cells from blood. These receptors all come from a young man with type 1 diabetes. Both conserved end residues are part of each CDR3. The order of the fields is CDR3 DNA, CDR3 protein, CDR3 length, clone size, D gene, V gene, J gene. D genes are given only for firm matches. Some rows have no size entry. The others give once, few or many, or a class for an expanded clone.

CDR3nt: TGCAGTACGAAACCCGGGGTCATTCAGTACTTC
CDR3aa: CSTKPGVIQYF
len: 11
abundance: few
d_gene: NA
v_gene: TRBV20-1
j_gene: TRBJ2-4

CDR3nt: TGCAGCGGCCTCACCGGAACTAGCGTTTACGAGCAGTACTTC
CDR3aa: CSGLTGTSVYEQYF
len: 14
abundance: few
d_gene: TRBD2
v_gene: TRBV29-1
j_gene: TRBJ2-7

CDR3nt: TGTGCCAGCAGCCTACTGACGGGGAACACTGAAGCTTTCTTT
CDR3aa: CASSLLTGNTEAFF
len: 14
abundance: few
d_gene: NA
v_gene: TRBV7-9
j_gene: TRBJ1-1

CDR3nt: TGCAGCGCCCTGGGACTAGCGGGAGTCGAGCAGTACTTC
CDR3aa: CSALGLAGVEQYF
len: 13
abundance: few
d_gene: TRBD2
v_gene: TRBV29-1
j_gene: TRBJ2-7

CDR3nt: TGTGCCAGCAGCTCGGGACAGAACACTGAAGCTTTCTTT
CDR3aa: CASSSGQNTEAFF
len: 13
abundance: NA
d_gene: NA
v_gene: TRBV9
j_gene: TRBJ1-1

CDR3nt: TGTGCCAGTACAGGGGCAGAAGGAGATACGCAGTATTTT
CDR3aa: CASTGAEGDTQYF
len: 13
abundance: NA
d_gene: TRBD1
v_gene: TRBV18
j_gene: TRBJ2-3

CDR3nt: TGTGCCAGCAGCTTAGGTCCAGGGAATCTCTATGGCTACACCTTC
CDR3aa: CASSLGPGNLYGYTF
len: 15
abundance: few
d_gene: NA
v_gene: TRBV7-2
j_gene: TRBJ1-2

CDR3nt: TGTGCCTTGGGGACTTCCAGCTCCTACAATGAGCAGTTCTTC
CDR3aa: CALGTSSSYNEQFF
len: 14
abundance: NA
d_gene: NA
v_gene: TRBV30
j_gene: TRBJ2-1

CDR3nt: TGTGCCTGGACGTCGGGGCTAGCGGGTATCGATGAGCAGTTCTTC
CDR3aa: CAWTSGLAGIDEQFF
len: 15
abundance: few
d_gene: TRBD2
v_gene: TRBV30
j_gene: TRBJ2-1

CDR3nt: TGTGCCAGCAGCCAAGACTTAGGACAGGGGTCCGGGAAGACCCAGTACTTC
CDR3aa: CASSQDLGQGSGKTQYF
len: 17
abundance: few
d_gene: TRBD1
v_gene: TRBV14
j_gene: TRBJ2-5

CDR3nt: TGTGCCAGCAGTTTCTACTACACAGATACGCAGTATTTT
CDR3aa: CASSFYYTDTQYF
len: 13
abundance: NA
d_gene: NA
v_gene: TRBV27
j_gene: TRBJ2-3

CDR3nt: TGCAGCGTGGACAGGGTCGGTTTGGGCGAGCAGTACTTC
CDR3aa: CSVDRVGLGEQYF
len: 13
abundance: NA
d_gene: TRBD1
v_gene: TRBV29-1
j_gene: TRBJ2-7

CDR3nt: TGCGCCAGCAGCCAAGGACCAGACAGGGCACAAGAGACCCAGTACTTC
CDR3aa: CASSQGPDRAQETQYF
len: 16
abundance: few
d_gene: TRBD1
v_gene: TRBV4-1
j_gene: TRBJ2-5

CDR3nt: TGCAGCGTTGAAGGTCCCCAGGGGGCTCCGGTCTACAATGAGCAGTTCTTC
CDR3aa: CSVEGPQGAPVYNEQFF
len: 17
abundance: few
d_gene: TRBD1
v_gene: TRBV29-1
j_gene: TRBJ2-1

CDR3nt: TGTGCCAGCAGCGGCAGCGCGAGCACAGATACGCAGTATTTT
CDR3aa: CASSGSASTDTQYF
len: 14
abundance: few
d_gene: NA
v_gene: TRBV7-9
j_gene: TRBJ2-3

CDR3nt: TGCAGCGGATGGGCCGGGGAGCTGTTTTTT
CDR3aa: CSGWAGELFF
len: 10
abundance: few
d_gene: NA
v_gene: TRBV29-1
j_gene: TRBJ2-2

CDR3nt: TGTGCCAGCAGCATACTAGCGGGTTTAAGCACAGATACGCAGTATTTT
CDR3aa: CASSILAGLSTDTQYF
len: 16
abundance: few
d_gene: TRBD2
v_gene: TRBV9
j_gene: TRBJ2-3

CDR3nt: TGCGCCAGCAGCTTCGGGGTAGAAACAGATACGCAGTATTTT
CDR3aa: CASSFGVETDTQYF
len: 14
abundance: few
d_gene: NA
v_gene: TRBV5-1
j_gene: TRBJ2-3

CDR3nt: TGCAGTGGACAGGCTTACTATGGCTACACCTTC
CDR3aa: CSGQAYYGYTF
len: 11
abundance: NA
d_gene: NA
v_gene: TRBV20-1
j_gene: TRBJ1-2

CDR3nt: TGTGCCAGCTCGGGCGGACTAGCACCCCCCAGCGAGCAGTACTTC
CDR3aa: CASSGGLAPPSEQYF
len: 15
abundance: NA
d_gene: TRBD2
v_gene: TRBV2
j_gene: TRBJ2-7

CDR3nt: TGTGCCAGCAGCCCCCGGGGGGACACAGATACGCAGTATTTT
CDR3aa: CASSPRGDTDTQYF
len: 14
abundance: NA
d_gene: TRBD2
v_gene: TRBV7-6
j_gene: TRBJ2-3

CDR3nt: TGTGCCAGCAGACAAACAGCTAACTATGGCTACACCTTC
CDR3aa: CASRQTANYGYTF
len: 13
abundance: NA
d_gene: NA
v_gene: TRBV6-5
j_gene: TRBJ1-2

CDR3nt: TGCGCCAGCAGCTTGGAGGGTATTGAGACCCAGTACTTC
CDR3aa: CASSLEGIETQYF
len: 13
abundance: NA
d_gene: NA
v_gene: TRBV5-1
j_gene: TRBJ2-5

CDR3nt: TGTGCCAGCAGCTCCAGGGTCTGGGCCAACGTCCTGACTTTC
CDR3aa: CASSSRVWANVLTF
len: 14
abundance: few
d_gene: NA
v_gene: TRBV5-6
j_gene: TRBJ2-6

CDR3nt: TGCAGCACACGAACCAGCTCCTACAATGAGCAGTTCTTC
CDR3aa: CSTRTSSYNEQFF
len: 13
abundance: NA
d_gene: NA
v_gene: TRBV29-1
j_gene: TRBJ2-1

CDR3nt: TGCGCCAGCAGCTTGTCGGCGAACCCCTACGAGCAGTACTTC
CDR3aa: CASSLSANPYEQYF
len: 14
abundance: NA
d_gene: NA
v_gene: TRBV5-1
j_gene: TRBJ2-7

CDR3nt: TGTGCCAGCAGTGTGGGACTAGCGGAATACAATGAGCAGTTCTTC
CDR3aa: CASSVGLAEYNEQFF
len: 15
abundance: NA
d_gene: TRBD2
v_gene: TRBV2
j_gene: TRBJ2-1

CDR3nt: TGTGCCAGCAGCTTAGCCCTAGCGGGAGGCGGAGAGACCCAGTACTTC
CDR3aa: CASSLALAGGGETQYF
len: 16
abundance: NA
d_gene: TRBD2
v_gene: TRBV7-9
j_gene: TRBJ2-5

CDR3nt: TGTGCCAGCAGCTCCGGGACTAGCGGGCAAAATCAGTACTTC
CDR3aa: CASSSGTSGQNQYF
len: 14
abundance: few
d_gene: NA
v_gene: TRBV21-1
j_gene: TRBJ2-4

CDR3nt: TGCAGCGTTCGTCCCCGGCTAGCGGGACAGCAAGAGACCCAGTACTTC
CDR3aa: CSVRPRLAGQQETQYF
len: 16
abundance: NA
d_gene: TRBD2
v_gene: TRBV29-1
j_gene: TRBJ2-5

CDR3nt: TGCAGCGTTGGTCTTTTTGCGGGGGAGGACATTCAGTACTTC
CDR3aa: CSVGLFAGEDIQYF
len: 14
abundance: few
d_gene: TRBD2
v_gene: TRBV29-1
j_gene: TRBJ2-4

CDR3nt: TGTGCCTGGAGTGTAGGGGGGAGCCAAGAGACCCAGTACTTC
CDR3aa: CAWSVGGSQETQYF
len: 14
abundance: NA
d_gene: NA
v_gene: TRBV30
j_gene: TRBJ2-5

CDR3nt: TGTGCCAGCAGCGTAGTATTCGGTCGCGAGCAGTTCTTC
CDR3aa: CASSVVFGREQFF
len: 13
abundance: few
d_gene: NA
v_gene: TRBV9
j_gene: TRBJ2-1

CDR3nt: TGTGCCAGCAGTCCACCTGCCCGGGACAGTCGATATTTT
CDR3aa: CASSPPARDSRYF
len: 13
abundance: NA
d_gene: TRBD1
v_gene: TRBV28
j_gene: TRBJ2-3

CDR3nt: TGTGCCAGCAGTTCTCAGGCGAGGATCGTCTACAATGAGCAGTTCTTC
CDR3aa: CASSSQARIVYNEQFF
len: 16
abundance: few
d_gene: NA
v_gene: TRBV28
j_gene: TRBJ2-1

CDR3nt: TGTGCCAGCTCACGCGGACAGGGCGAGACCCAGTACTTC
CDR3aa: CASSRGQGETQYF
len: 13
abundance: few
d_gene: TRBD1
v_gene: TRBV18
j_gene: TRBJ2-5

CDR3nt: TGTGCCAGCTTATTATCTAGCGGGAGTAGGTCGGAGACCCAGTACTTC
CDR3aa: CASLLSSGSRSETQYF
len: 16
abundance: NA
d_gene: TRBD2
v_gene: TRBV25-1
j_gene: TRBJ2-5

CDR3nt: TGCAGTGCCACGACAGGGGCTGAAGCTTTCTTT
CDR3aa: CSATTGAEAFF
len: 11
abundance: few
d_gene: TRBD1
v_gene: TRBV20-1
j_gene: TRBJ1-1

CDR3nt: TGTGCCAGTAAGTCCTTTGCGGGAATCTACAATGAGCAGTTCTTC
CDR3aa: CASKSFAGIYNEQFF
len: 15
abundance: NA
d_gene: NA
v_gene: TRBV19
j_gene: TRBJ2-1

CDR3nt: TGTGCCAGCAGCTCACAAGGACAATTCGGGACTGAAGCTTTCTTT
CDR3aa: CASSSQGQFGTEAFF
len: 15
abundance: NA
d_gene: NA
v_gene: TRBV7-2
j_gene: TRBJ1-1

CDR3nt: TGCAGCGTTGCTGGGTTCAACACTGAAGCTTTCTTT
CDR3aa: CSVAGFNTEAFF
len: 12
abundance: few
d_gene: NA
v_gene: TRBV29-1
j_gene: TRBJ1-1

CDR3nt: TGTGCCAGCTCACCAATGGGACAGGGGGCTGGGGCCAACGTCCTGACTTTC
CDR3aa: CASSPMGQGAGANVLTF
len: 17
abundance: NA
d_gene: TRBD1
v_gene: TRBV18
j_gene: TRBJ2-6

CDR3nt: TGCAGCGCAATGTATGGCACTGAAGCTTTCTTT
CDR3aa: CSAMYGTEAFF
len: 11
abundance: NA
d_gene: NA
v_gene: TRBV29-1
j_gene: TRBJ1-1

CDR3nt: TGCAGCGTTGTAGGAACAGATACAGCGTCGACTGAAGCTTTCTTT
CDR3aa: CSVVGTDTASTEAFF
len: 15
abundance: NA
d_gene: NA
v_gene: TRBV29-1
j_gene: TRBJ1-1

CDR3nt: TGTGCCAGCAGCCAAGGGCCTAGCGGGAGTCTGATCGAGCAGTACTTC
CDR3aa: CASSQGPSGSLIEQYF
len: 16
abundance: few
d_gene: TRBD2
v_gene: TRBV4-2
j_gene: TRBJ2-7

CDR3nt: TGTGCCAGCAGCCAGTCGGGCAGGGGGCGACTCGGTCAGCCCCAGCATTTT
CDR3aa: CASSQSGRGRLGQPQHF
len: 17
abundance: few
d_gene: TRBD1
v_gene: TRBV14
j_gene: TRBJ1-5

CDR3nt: TGTGCCAGCTCACCCTCAGCTAGCGGACCCTACGAGCAGTACTTC
CDR3aa: CASSPSASGPYEQYF
len: 15
abundance: NA
d_gene: TRBD2
v_gene: TRBV18
j_gene: TRBJ2-7

CDR3nt: TGTGCCAGCAGTAGTCCCGGGACAGTAAACATTCAGTACTTC
CDR3aa: CASSSPGTVNIQYF
len: 14
abundance: NA
d_gene: TRBD1
v_gene: TRBV28
j_gene: TRBJ2-4

CDR3nt: TGCAGCGTTATTGGGGCGTCCTACGAGCAGTACTTC
CDR3aa: CSVIGASYEQYF
len: 12
abundance: NA
d_gene: NA
v_gene: TRBV29-1
j_gene: TRBJ2-7